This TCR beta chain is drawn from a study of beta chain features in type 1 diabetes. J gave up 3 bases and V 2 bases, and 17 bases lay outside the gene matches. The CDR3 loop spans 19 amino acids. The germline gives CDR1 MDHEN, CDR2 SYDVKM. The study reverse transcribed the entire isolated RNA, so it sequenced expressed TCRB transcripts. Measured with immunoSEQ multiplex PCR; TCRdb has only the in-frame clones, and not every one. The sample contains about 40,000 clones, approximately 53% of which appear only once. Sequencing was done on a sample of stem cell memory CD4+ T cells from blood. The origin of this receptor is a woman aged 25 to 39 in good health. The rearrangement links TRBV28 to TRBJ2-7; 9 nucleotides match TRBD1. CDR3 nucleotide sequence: TGTGCCAGCAGTTTAACCCCTTGGACAGGGGATAGGATGGTCTACGAGCAGTACTTC. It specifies CASSLTPWTGDRMVYEQYF.